The rows below give T cell receptor beta chains drawn from one sample of a study of cytomegalovirus exposure and HLA in healthy donors. Here immunoSEQ multiplex PCR was the method, and the copy in TCRdb shows in-frame clones only, minus some. The sample holds roughly 60,000 clones, 95% to 96% seen once. Sequenced material: PBMCs. Receptors were obtained from a man in his late teens or twenties in good health and CMV-seronegative. Both conserved end residues are part of each CDR3. A D gene is named only where the DNA matches it firmly. Expanded clones get a size class; other rows say once, few or many, or leave the size out.

DNA: TGTGCCAGCAGCTTAGCGTTCTCTCGGGTTTACAATGAGCAGTTCTTC; CDR3: CASSLAFSRVYNEQFF; V: TRBV7-6; size: NA; D: NA; J: TRBJ2-1
DNA: TGTGCCAGCAGCTTGGTGCCGGGTAGCTCCTACGAGCAGTACTTC; CDR3: CASSLVPGSSYEQYF; V: TRBV5-4; size: NA; D: NA; J: TRBJ2-7
DNA: TGTGCCAGCAGCGCGCCCCGTTTTTGGGGGCATTGGGATGAGCAGTTCTTC; CDR3: CASSAPRFWGHWDEQFF; V: TRBV7-2; size: NA; D: NA; J: TRBJ2-1
DNA: TGTGCCAGCTCACAAATCCGACGACAGGGGGCTAAGGAGACCCAGTACTTC; CDR3: CASSQIRRQGAKETQYF; V: TRBV18; size: NA; D: TRBD1; J: TRBJ2-5
DNA: TGTGCCAGTCTGGACAGGGACACCGGGGAGCTGTTTTTT; CDR3: CASLDRDTGELFF; V: TRBV27; size: NA; D: TRBD1; J: TRBJ2-2
DNA: TGCGCCAGCAGCCAAGCGAGGAATGGAGGGTCCTACGAGCAGTACTTC; CDR3: CASSQARNGGSYEQYF; V: TRBV4-1; size: NA; D: NA; J: TRBJ2-7
DNA: TGTGCCAGCAGTTTCCCTCGACCCGGGGAAGGCTACACCTTC; CDR3: CASSFPRPGEGYTF; V: TRBV28; size: NA; D: NA; J: TRBJ1-2
DNA: TGTGCCAGCAGCTTAGGGACCGGGACACACCATGGCTACACCTTC; CDR3: CASSLGTGTHHGYTF; V: TRBV7-6; size: NA; D: NA; J: TRBJ1-2
DNA: TGTGCCAGCAGCTTCGGGGACAGTTCCTACGAGCAGTACTTC; CDR3: CASSFGDSSYEQYF; V: TRBV5-8; size: NA; D: TRBD1; J: TRBJ2-7
DNA: TGCGCCAGCAGAATAGACAGGTCCGACACTGAAGCTTTCTTT; CDR3: CASRIDRSDTEAFF; V: TRBV5-1; size: NA; D: NA; J: TRBJ1-1
DNA: TGTGCCAGCAGTGATCCCGGGACTAGGGTTTCCGGGGAGCTGTTTTTT; CDR3: CASSDPGTRVSGELFF; V: TRBV2; size: NA; D: TRBD2; J: TRBJ2-2
DNA: TGCGCCAGCAGCCAAGATAGAGGGGGCGCAGATACGCAGTATTTT; CDR3: CASSQDRGGADTQYF; V: TRBV4-3; size: medium-sized; D: TRBD1; J: TRBJ2-3
DNA: TGTGCCAGTAGTAGGGGACCGGGACAGGGAAGAACCGGGGAGCTGTTTTTT; CDR3: CASSRGPGQGRTGELFF; V: TRBV19; size: NA; D: TRBD1; J: TRBJ2-2
DNA: TGCGCCAGCAGCCAAGCTAAGGAAGGGGGCGGGACAGATACGCAGTATTTT; CDR3: CASSQAKEGGGTDTQYF; V: TRBV4-1; size: NA; D: TRBD1; J: TRBJ2-3
DNA: TGTGCCAGCAGTTCTCCGCGGGAGGGCAATGAGCAGTTCTTC; CDR3: CASSSPREGNEQFF; V: TRBV27; size: NA; D: TRBD2; J: TRBJ2-1
DNA: TGTGCCAGCATAGGGACTAGCAGATACTCGAACACCGGGGAGCTGTTTTTT; CDR3: CASIGTSRYSNTGELFF; V: TRBV7-9; size: NA; D: TRBD2; J: TRBJ2-2
DNA: TGTGCTAGCGGGCCTAGCGGGAGTACCACAGATACGCAGTATTTT; CDR3: CASGPSGSTTDTQYF; V: TRBV7-7; size: NA; D: TRBD2; J: TRBJ2-3
DNA: TGCGCCAGCAGCCTCCAACTAGCGGAAATACAAGAGACCCAGTACTTC; CDR3: CASSLQLAEIQETQYF; V: TRBV5-1; size: NA; D: TRBD2; J: TRBJ2-5
DNA: TGTGCCAGCAGTTTATTCCATCCGGGGACTAGCGCTAGCTCCTACGAGCAGTACTTC; CDR3: CASSLFHPGTSASSYEQYF; V: TRBV27; size: once; D: TRBD2; J: TRBJ2-7
DNA: TGTGCCAGTAGTATCAGGGGGAACAATCAGCCCCAGCATTTT; CDR3: CASSIRGNNQPQHF; V: TRBV19; size: NA; D: TRBD1; J: TRBJ1-5
DNA: TGTGCCAGCAGCACAGGGGTGAGGACCTACGAGCAGTACTTC; CDR3: CASSTGVRTYEQYF; V: TRBV6-5; size: NA; D: TRBD1; J: TRBJ2-7
DNA: TGTGCCAGCAGCAGCGGAAATCAGCCCCAGCATTTT; CDR3: CASSSGNQPQHF; V: TRBV7-8; size: NA; D: NA; J: TRBJ1-5
DNA: TGCGCCAGCAGCTACCCGACGGGGGAGCGCACTGAAGCTTTCTTT; CDR3: CASSYPTGERTEAFF; V: TRBV5-1; size: NA; D: NA; J: TRBJ1-1
DNA: TGTGCCAGCAGTTCAGGCGGGGCCAATCAGCCCCAGCATTTT; CDR3: CASSSGGANQPQHF; V: TRBV28; size: NA; D: NA; J: TRBJ1-5
DNA: TGTGCCTGGAGTTCTGGGCTTCTCAATCAGCCCCAGCATTTT; CDR3: CAWSSGLLNQPQHF; V: TRBV30; size: once; D: NA; J: TRBJ1-5
DNA: TGTGCCAGTATCCCAGCGGGAGAGGACGAGCAGTACTTC; CDR3: CASIPAGEDEQYF; V: TRBV28; size: NA; D: TRBD2; J: TRBJ2-7
DNA: TGTGCCAGCAGCTACTCCGGGACAAAAGATTTT; CDR3: CASSYSGTKDF; V: TRBV28; size: NA; D: NA; J: TRBJ1-3
DNA: TGCGCCAGCAGCCAAGATCCAAGGACAGGGTTGGGTAATGAAAAACTGTTTTTT; CDR3: CASSQDPRTGLGNEKLFF; V: TRBV4-1; size: NA; D: TRBD1; J: TRBJ1-4
DNA: TGTGCCAGCAGTATGTCAGGCAGGTTTTCCTACGAGCAGTACTTC; CDR3: CASSMSGRFSYEQYF; V: TRBV2; size: NA; D: NA; J: TRBJ2-7
DNA: TGTGCCAGCAGAGCTAATCCCGGGGGCTATGGCTACACCTTC; CDR3: CASRANPGGYGYTF; V: TRBV2; size: NA; D: NA; J: TRBJ1-2
DNA: TGCGCCAGCAGCCAGAGCGCCAACACGGGGGGAAACACCATATATTTT; CDR3: CASSQSANTGGNTIYF; V: TRBV5-1; size: NA; D: NA; J: TRBJ1-3
DNA: TGTGCCAGCAGTCTAAGCTGGACAGGGTTTCTCACAGATACGCAGTATTTT; CDR3: CASSLSWTGFLTDTQYF; V: TRBV27; size: NA; D: TRBD1; J: TRBJ2-3
DNA: TGTGCCAGCAGCTTAGCGGGAGGACCCGGGGAGCTGTTTTTT; CDR3: CASSLAGGPGELFF; V: TRBV7-2; size: NA; D: NA; J: TRBJ2-2
DNA: TGTGCCAGCAGCCTCGGACTAGCGGGAGGACAAAACACCGGGGAGCTGTTTTTT; CDR3: CASSLGLAGGQNTGELFF; V: TRBV25-1; size: NA; D: TRBD2; J: TRBJ2-2
DNA: TGTGCCAGCAGTTCAAGTCCGGGACTAGCCCTAACAGATACGCAGTATTTT; CDR3: CASSSSPGLALTDTQYF; V: TRBV27; size: NA; D: TRBD2; J: TRBJ2-3
DNA: TGTGCCAGCAGCCGGACAGACGAAAAACTGTTTTTT; CDR3: CASSRTDEKLFF; V: TRBV28; size: NA; D: NA; J: TRBJ1-4
DNA: TGCAGCGTTGACTACGGTAACGGCTACACCTTC; CDR3: CSVDYGNGYTF; V: TRBV29-1; size: NA; D: NA; J: TRBJ1-2
DNA: TGCAGCGTTGAAGGTCCTCCGGCGGGAGGGCCGGATGAGCAGTTCTTC; CDR3: CSVEGPPAGGPDEQFF; V: TRBV29-1; size: NA; D: TRBD2; J: TRBJ2-1
DNA: TGTGCCAGCAGTTTAGGACAGGGGGATTTCGGCTACACCTTC; CDR3: CASSLGQGDFGYTF; V: TRBV27; size: NA; D: TRBD1; J: TRBJ1-2
DNA: TGTGCCAGCCGGTGGGGACAGGGCACCGAGCAGTACTTC; CDR3: CASRWGQGTEQYF; V: TRBV6-1; size: NA; D: TRBD1; J: TRBJ2-7
DNA: TGCGCCAGCAGCCAAGAGGGCTTACGGGGGGGATGGGATGAGCAGTTCTTC; CDR3: CASSQEGLRGGWDEQFF; V: TRBV4-3; size: NA; D: TRBD2; J: TRBJ2-1
DNA: TGTGCCTGGACTAGCTTCGAGACCCAGTACTTC; CDR3: CAWTSFETQYF; V: TRBV30; size: NA; D: NA; J: TRBJ2-5
DNA: TGTGCCAGTAGTATCTCCGCAGGCACTGAAGCTTTCTTT; CDR3: CASSISAGTEAFF; V: TRBV19; size: NA; D: NA; J: TRBJ1-1
DNA: TGTGCTAGTGGTTTGGTAATACAGGGGTATGTCAATGAGCAGTTCTTC; CDR3: CASGLVIQGYVNEQFF; V: TRBV12-5; size: NA; D: TRBD1; J: TRBJ2-1
DNA: TGTGCCAGCAGCTTGGGACTAGCGGGAACCTACGAGCAGTACTTC; CDR3: CASSLGLAGTYEQYF; V: TRBV5-6; size: NA; D: TRBD2; J: TRBJ2-7
DNA: TGTGCCAGCAGTTTATCTAGCGGGGGAGTCAATGAGCAGTTCTTC; CDR3: CASSLSSGGVNEQFF; V: TRBV27; size: NA; D: TRBD2; J: TRBJ2-1
DNA: TGTGCCTGGAGTTCCGGGACAGGGGGCTTCGGATGGATTGACGAGCAGTACTTC; CDR3: CAWSSGTGGFGWIDEQYF; V: TRBV30; size: NA; D: TRBD1; J: TRBJ2-7
DNA: TGTGCCAGCAGCCTCCTGCGGGGCTACACCTTC; CDR3: CASSLLRGYTF; V: TRBV6-5; size: NA; D: NA; J: TRBJ1-2
DNA: TGCGCCAGCAGCGCCGGGACAGGGCTTAGATATGGCTACACCTTC; CDR3: CASSAGTGLRYGYTF; V: TRBV5-1; size: NA; D: TRBD1; J: TRBJ1-2
DNA: TGTGCCAGCAGCGCGACTAGCGGGGTCACAGATACGCAGTATTTT; CDR3: CASSATSGVTDTQYF; V: TRBV9; size: NA; D: TRBD2; J: TRBJ2-3
DNA: TGTGCCAGCTCATCTCGGGATGGCCGTGGGAACGAGCAGTACTTC; CDR3: CASSSRDGRGNEQYF; V: TRBV2; size: NA; D: NA; J: TRBJ2-7
DNA: TGTGCCAGCAGTGCGACAGGCGCGCGACGTCAGCCCCAGCATTTT; CDR3: CASSATGARRQPQHF; V: TRBV6-4; size: NA; D: NA; J: TRBJ1-5
DNA: TGTGCCAGCAGTTTAAACAGGGGGCCGGCCGGCGAGCAGTACTTC; CDR3: CASSLNRGPAGEQYF; V: TRBV27; size: NA; D: TRBD1; J: TRBJ2-7
DNA: TGTGCCAGCAGCTTGGGGCAGATTAGCACAGATACGCAGTATTTT; CDR3: CASSLGQISTDTQYF; V: TRBV5-4; size: NA; D: NA; J: TRBJ2-3